This T cell receptor (beta chain) came from a study of a mutant IDH1 vaccine in newly diagnosed glioma. Time point given: week 35, safety follow-up. Every vaccine dose comprised 300 ug of mutant IDH1 20-mer peptide plus topical imiquimod. Each donor presented with a new WHO grade 3 or 4 astrocytoma that tested IDH1-mutant and showed ATRX loss. The CDR3 extends over 14 amino acids. The germline gives CDR1 SGHDN, CDR2 FVKESK. Trimming stripped 6 bases from V and 0 bases from J, with 10 bases between. The protocol was immunoSEQ multiplex PCR, while the TCRdb copy is restricted to in-frame clones and leaves out a portion. The table shows 42,000 or so clones, with 83% occurring only once. On this clone itself: Its antigen is unknown.

The sample in question was PBMCs, obtained from a glioma patient whose treatment included an IDH1 peptide vaccine. The chain links TRBV14 to TRBJ2-3; no definite D call. This TCR came from a woman in her 50s with glioma. CDR3 nucleotide sequence: TGTGCCAGCAGTCCTAGTTTTAGCACAGATACGCAGTATTTT. Its translation: CASSPSFSTDTQYF. The variable domain in full, with the rest retrieved from reference TRBV14 and TRBJ2-3, is EAGVTQFPSHSVIEKGQTVTLRCDPISGHDNLYWYRRVMGKEIKFLLHFVKESKQDESGMPNNRFLAERTGGTYSTLKVQPAELEDSGVYFCASSPSFSTDTQYFGPGTRLTVL.